The 6 T cell receptor beta chains given below trace back to one sample, sequenced in a study of blood T cell repertoires in COVID-19. Sequencing was performed with immunoSEQ multiplex PCR; in TCRdb, only in-frame clones are kept and a portion is missing. The data show 40,000 to 50,000 clones, with approximately 91% seen just once and roughly a fifth held by the top ten. Sequencing used peripheral blood. Receptors originate from a man between 45 and 60 years old with active COVID-19.

The chain joins TRBV2 to TRBJ2-1; no definite D call. The V end lost 3 bases, the J end lost 0 bases, and 9 bases lay between the germline ends. Germline loops: CDR1 SNHLY, CDR2 FYNNEI. The CDR3 runs to 15 residues. The CDR3 region has the DNA TGTGCCAGCAGTGAGGCCTTCAGCTCCTACAATGAGCAGTTCTTC. It codes for CASSEAFSSYNEQFF.

V is TRBV18 and J is TRBJ2-4; tentative D call: TRBD1 (5 bases). The CDR3 spans 17 residues. Germline V lookup: CDR1 KGHSH, CDR2 LQKENI. The V gene lost 0 bases and the J gene lost 0 bases, with 12 bases spanning the gap. The CDR3 nucleotides read TGTGCCAGCTCACCACCGAACAGGCCTCAAGCCAAAAACATTCAGTACTTC. This sequence encodes CASSPPNRPQAKNIQYF.

This chain joins TRBV5-4 and TRBJ2-2; 14 bases fit TRBD2. Germline V CDR1 and CDR2: SGHNT, YYREEE (reference sequence). The V gene end was trimmed by 5 bases and the J gene end by 5 bases; junction bases not matched to a gene: 5. The length of the CDR3 is 16 residues. DNA for the CDR3: TGTGCCAGCAGTCCCGGGACTAGCGGGAGAACCGGGGAGCTGTTTTTT. It yields the protein CASSPGTSGRTGELFF.

This clone was counted once. V gene TRBV21-1 combines with J gene TRBJ2-5; the table calls TRBD1, which could not be checked here. TRBV21-1 is a pseudogene locus. The CDR3 runs to 12 residues. The CDR3 DNA is TGTGCCACCCGGGAAGGGGGAAAGACCCAGTACTTC. This gives the protein CATREGGKTQYF.

V gene TRBV30 combines with J gene TRBJ2-1, with D possibly being TRBD1 (5 bases). The V end lost 0 bases, the J end lost 7 bases, and 7 bases lay between the germline ends. Germline V gives CDR1 GTSNPN, CDR2 SVGIG (reference sequence). The CDR3 is 12 residues long. The CDR3 is CAWSVAGNEQFF. For the CDR3, the DNA is TGTGCCTGGAGTGTTGCAGGGAATGAGCAGTTCTTC.

The chain uses TRBV25-1 and TRBJ2-1; D remains unclear. Trimming took 3 bases from V and 5 from J, leaving 5 bases between them. Germline CDR1 is MGHDK and CDR2 is SYGVNS. The CDR3 length is 12 residues. The CDR3, as DNA: TGTGCCAGCAGTGACCCCAACAATGAGCAGTTCTTC. It specifies CASSDPNNEQFF.